Shown below are 12 T cell receptor beta chains from a single sample sequenced in a study of blood T cell repertoires in COVID-19. Profiling relied on immunoSEQ multiplex PCR, and the TCRdb table lists in-frame clones only, not all of them. The table shows some 50,000 clones, with 87% occurring only once. The specimen was peripheral blood. The receptor set was obtained from an elderly woman with COVID-19, enrolled during active disease.

The chain links TRBV5-1 to TRBJ1-1; D may be TRBD1 (5 bases). In germline, CDR1 is SGHRS, CDR2 YFSETQ. Trimming removed 0 bases from V and 1 base from J, with 7 bases in between. There are 14 residues in the CDR3. CDR3 bases: TGCGCCAGCAGCTTGGAGCAGGGGAACACTGAAGCTTTCTTT. It translates to CASSLEQGNTEAFF.

The chain couples TRBV6-5 to TRBJ1-1; D uncertain. The CDR3 is 13 amino acids. Germline-derived CDR1 and CDR2 are MNHEY and SVGAGI. Trimming took 6 bases from V and 5 from J, leaving 13 bases between them. The CDR3, as DNA: TGTGCCAGCAGCGCAGACCAGAGGACTGAAGCTTTCTTT. This gives the protein CASSADQRTEAFF.

This clone was detected once. This chain uses TRBV18 with TRBJ1-5; unclear D gene. V lost 0 bases to trimming and J lost 0 bases, with 12 bases between them. CDR1 and CDR2 from the germline V gene are KGHSH and LQKENI. The CDR3 extends over 17 amino acids. The CDR3 reads CASSPPGVVDSNQPQHF. The CDR3 bases are TGTGCCAGCTCACCACCCGGGGTAGTAGATAGCAATCAGCCCCAGCATTTT. The variable domain in full, with the rest retrieved from reference TRBV18 and TRBJ1-5, is NAGVMQNPRHLVRRRGQEARLRCSPMKGHSHVYWYRQLPEEGLKFMVYLQKENIIDESGMPKERFSAEFPKEGPSILRIQQVVRGDSAAYFCASSPPGVVDSNQPQHFGDGTRLSIL.

The J gene is TRBJ1-5, the V gene TRBV10-3; TRBD1 is a possible D gene (6 bases). Trimming stripped 9 bases from V and 3 bases from J, with 15 bases between. CDR3 length equals 14 residues. Germline V CDR1 and CDR2: ENHRY, SYGVKD. The CDR3 region is CAIATDSHNQPQHF. CDR3 sequence (DNA): TGTGCCATTGCTACGGACAGTCACAATCAGCCCCAGCATTTT.

This rearrangement joins TRBV27 to TRBJ1-5; possible D gene TRBD1, 5 bases. Between the trimmed V and J ends, which lost 2 bases and 4 bases, there was a span of 9 bases. Per germline, CDR1 MNHEY and CDR2 SMNVEV (reference sequence). The CDR3 sequence is 14 residues long. CDR3 sequence: CASSLRTPNQPQHF. The CDR3 DNA sequence: TGTGCCAGCAGTTTAAGGACACCGAATCAGCCCCAGCATTTT.

The rearrangement uses TRBV5-4 and TRBJ2-1, with D perhaps matching TRBD2 (6 bases). CDR1 is SGHNT, CDR2 YYREEE, per germline (reference sequence). CDR3 length: 13 amino acids. The V end lost 0 bases, the J end lost 9 bases, and 10 bases lay between the germline ends. The CDR3 DNA sequence: TGTGCCAGCAGCTTGGCCTTCGGGAGTGAGCAGTTCTTC. Its protein is CASSLAFGSEQFF.

This clone was observed a few times. This chain links TRBV28 with TRBJ2-5; D perhaps matches TRBD1 (5 bases). CDR1 and CDR2 (germline): MDHEN, SYDVKM. The ends were cut back, 5 bases at V and 14 bases at J, with 18 bases in the middle. There are 12 residues in the CDR3. DNA of the CDR3: TGTGCCAGCAGTCCCATAGGGGTTCGGCACTACTTC. This translates into CASSPIGVRHYF.

The V gene is TRBV6-5, the J gene TRBJ1-2; no clear D gene. The ends were cut back, 8 bases at V and 2 bases at J, with 6 bases in the middle. Germline assignment: CDR1 MNHEY and CDR2 SVGAGI. This CDR3 region has 11 residues. The DNA of the CDR3 is TGTGCCAGCGGGCAAAACTATGGCTACACCTTC. It codes for CASGQNYGYTF.

The genes are TRBV15 and TRBJ1-5; 11 bases are shared with TRBD1. This CDR3 has 16 amino acids. The J segment lost 4 bases and the V segment lost 2 bases, leaving 4 bases of the junction unmatched. The germline gives CDR1 LNHNV, CDR2 YYDKDF (reference sequence). The CDR3 nucleotides are TGTGCCACCAGCAGAAGGGACAGGGGGATGAATCAGCCCCAGCATTTT. Translation: CATSRRDRGMNQPQHF.

V is TRBV12-3 or TRBV12-4 and J is TRBJ1-1; D unclear. Trimming removed 1 base at V and 1 base at J, with 4 bases between. The CDR3 extends over 13 amino acids. The CDR3 here is CASSLGENTEAFF. The DNA of the CDR3 is TGTGCCAGCAGTTTAGGAGAGAACACTGAAGCTTTCTTT.

This chain links TRBV30 with TRBJ1-1, with 7 bases that match TRBD1. V lost 3 bases to trimming and J lost 6 bases; unmatched junction nucleotides: 13. The V gene's germline CDR1 is GTSNPN and CDR2 SVGIG (reference sequence). CDR3 length: 15 residues. The CDR3 is CAWRGDRVRLAEAFF. The CDR3 DNA is TGTGCCTGGAGGGGAGACAGGGTCAGGTTGGCTGAAGCTTTCTTT.

This chain uses TRBV30 with TRBJ2-7; D gene uncertain. The CDR3 loop spans 11 amino acids. CDR1 is GTSNPN and CDR2 is SVGIG in the germline V gene (reference sequence). Deletions cut 5 bases from V and 0 bases from J, with 5 bases between. DNA of the CDR3: TGTGCCTGGTCCTACTCCTACGAGCAGTACTTC. Translating gives CAWSYSYEQYF.